This entry describes one TCR beta chain. Its antigen is not known. The time point is: newly diagnosed, previously untreated cHL patient sample. Magnetic negative selection purified CD4+ T cells from thawed PBMCs. Untreated, newly diagnosed classical Hodgkin lymphoma PBMCs were used for comparison. The method was immunoSEQ multiplex PCR; TCRdb's version includes in-frame clones alone and lacks a portion of them. The top ten clones hold 0.95% to 1.5% of a sample with some 30,000 clones, about 87% of them seen once. This entry belongs to a study of PD-1 blockade in classical Hodgkin lymphoma. Study outcomes and limitations: The authors have not defined what causes the repertoire differences, possibly disease activity or prior therapy.

Germline V gene data show CDR1 as LNHDA and CDR2 as SQIVND (reference sequence). Losses at the gene ends were 8 bases for V and 8 bases for J; bases not matched to a gene: 14. The CDR3 length is 15 residues. V gene TRBV19 combines with J gene TRBJ2-1, with 8 bases aligning to TRBD2. Material for sequencing was CD4+ T cells from blood. The sequence came from a human donor with classical Hodgkin lymphoma. In DNA, the CDR3 is TGTGCCAGTGGGAAGAGCTCGGGAGGGCCACATGAGCAGTTCTTC. Translated, it gives CASGKSSGGPHEQFF.